Each of the 16 T cell receptor beta chains below was sequenced from the same sample in a study of blood T cell repertoires in COVID-19. Sequencing used immunoSEQ multiplex PCR; TCRdb keeps in-frame clones, though not all of them. There are approximately 220,000 clones in the sample; 86% occur only once, and more than 4% lies in the top ten. What was sequenced was PBMCs or T cells enriched from blood (not recorded which). All receptors derive from a woman under 40 who had been exposed to COVID-19.

The chain employs TRBV4-1 and TRBJ1-5, with 8 bases identical to TRBD1. The CDR3 length is 20 residues. CDR1 is MGHRA and CDR2 is YSYEKL in the germline V gene. J gave up 1 base and V 4 bases, and 18 bases lay outside the gene matches. The CDR3 is CASSPDTDRVPYRSNQPQHF. The CDR3 nucleotides read TGCGCCAGCAGCCCTGATACGGACAGGGTACCCTACCGAAGCAATCAGCCCCAGCATTTT.

This chain uses TRBV3-1 (or the pseudogene TRBV3-2) with TRBJ1-2; D unclear. Deletions cut 1 base from V and 2 bases from J, with 14 bases between. CDR1 and CDR2 (germline): LGHDT, YNNKEL (reference sequence). This CDR3 region has 16 residues. In DNA form, the CDR3 reads TGTGCCAGCAGCCAAGCATCTCACTGGGAGAACTATGGCTACACCTTC. Amino acid sequence: CASSQASHWENYGYTF.

This chain uses TRBV7-9 with TRBJ2-3, with D perhaps matching TRBD2 (5 bases). The CDR3 contains 15 residues. Germline CDR1 is SEHNR and CDR2 is FQNEAQ (reference sequence). Trimming removed 4 bases at V and 1 base at J, with 12 bases between. CDR3 nucleotide sequence: TGTGCCAGCAGCTCCGTTATCGGGGGCACAGATACGCAGTATTTT. This gives the protein CASSSVIGGTDTQYF.

The V and J genes are TRBV28 and TRBJ2-7; D unresolved. The V gene's germline CDR1 is MDHEN and CDR2 SYDVKM. CDR3 length: 11 residues. V was pared by 5 bases and J by 2 bases, with 4 bases between. The CDR3, as DNA: TGTGCCAGCAGTCCGGCCTACGAGCAGTACTTC. It yields the protein CASSPAYEQYF. Combining the CDR3 with reference TRBV28 and TRBJ2-7 gives the whole variable domain DVKVTQSSRYLVKRTGEKVFLECVQDMDHENMFWYRQDPGLGLRLIYFSYDVKMKEKGDIPEGYSVSREKKERFSLILESASTNQTSMYLCASSPAYEQYFGPGTRLTVT.

This chain joins TRBV5-6 and TRBJ2-7; TRBD1 matches at 12 bases. After removal of 3 bases from V and 6 bases from J, the junction contained 4 bases not matched to a gene. This CDR3 contains 14 residues. Germline V CDR1 and CDR2: SGHDT, YYEEEE. CDR3 nucleotide sequence: TGTGCCAGCAGCTCCGGGACAGGGGGCTTCGAGCAGTACTTC. This encodes CASSSGTGGFEQYF.

The CDR3 here is CASSRGQGGTDEQFF. CDR3 coding DNA: TGTGCCAGCAGCCGCGGACAGGGGGGTACGGATGAGCAGTTCTTC. The rearrangement uses TRBV5-8 and TRBJ2-1, with TRBD1 matching over 10 bases. The J segment lost 8 bases and the V segment lost 4 bases, leaving 9 bases of the junction unmatched. The CDR3 length is 15 residues. Per the germline V gene, CDR1 is SGHTS and CDR2 is YDEGEE. The full variable domain, rest sourced from reference TRBV5-8 and TRBJ2-1, is EAGVTQSPTHLIKTRGQQATLRCSPISGHTSVYWYQQALGLGLQFLLWYDEGEERNRGNFPPRFSGRQFPNYSSELNVNALELEDSALYLCASSRGQGGTDEQFFGPGTRLTVL.

V gene TRBV18 combines with J gene TRBJ1-2, with 9 bases that match TRBD1. The CDR3 covers 14 residues. Germline V gene sequence: CDR1 KGHSH, CDR2 LQKENI. J was trimmed by 3 bases and V by 3 bases; bases with no gene match: 2. The CDR3 sequence: CASSPGQGYYGYTF. DNA for the CDR3: TGTGCCAGCTCACCGGGACAGGGATACTATGGCTACACCTTC.

The V call is TRBV2, the J call TRBJ2-1; tentatively, D is TRBD2 (7 bases). Trimming cost V 4 bases and J 1 base, with 23 bases left between them. This CDR3 is 19 amino acids long. Germline values: CDR1 SNHLY, CDR2 FYNNEI. The CDR3 DNA reads TGTGCCAGCAGTGTGTCTACTGCGGGGGCCCCCGGGTCCTACAATGAGCAGTTCTTC. Translated: CASSVSTAGAPGSYNEQFF.

V gene TRBV5-1 combines with J gene TRBJ1-2; 7 bases map to TRBD1. The V gene's germline CDR1 is SGHRS and CDR2 YFSETQ. V lost 4 bases to trimming and J lost 6 bases; unmatched junction nucleotides: 18. There are 17 residues in the CDR3. CDR3 amino acids: CASSPGVGTAAENGYTF. The CDR3 coding sequence is TGCGCCAGCAGCCCCGGGGTGGGGACAGCTGCTGAGAATGGCTACACCTTC.

For this clone: One end of the junction fails to match germline, which may point to a read error. V gene TRBV7-9 combines with J gene TRBJ1-2, with D possibly TRBD1 on 6 matching bases. Germline V gene data show CDR1 as SEHNR and CDR2 as FQNEAQ (reference sequence). This CDR3 spans 18 amino acids. CDR3 nucleotide sequence: TGTGCCAGCAGCTTAGTCCCGCGAGGACAGCTTCTAATCTATTGCTACACCTTC. It encodes CASSLVPRGQLLIYCYTF.

The genes are TRBV11-2 and TRBJ2-1; D perhaps matches TRBD1 (6 bases). Germline assignment: CDR1 SGHAT and CDR2 FQNNGV. Trimming left V 6 bases short and J 8 bases short, with 17 bases between. CDR3 length: 14 amino acids. The CDR3 DNA is TGTGCCAGCAGTTCCGGGACACCACTCGATGAGCAGTTCTTC. It yields the protein CASSSGTPLDEQFF.

This chain connects TRBV5-1 to TRBJ2-5, with a tentative D call TRBD2 (6 bases). Germline loops: CDR1 SGHRS, CDR2 YFSETQ. CDR3 length equals 15 residues. Trimming left V 5 bases short and J 1 base short, with 15 bases between. The CDR3 sequence: CASSGGFSGQETQYF. CDR3 DNA sequence: TGCGCCAGCAGTGGGGGGTTTAGCGGCCAAGAGACCCAGTACTTC.

This chain links TRBV9 with TRBJ2-1; D might be TRBD2 (6 bases). The V gene's germline CDR1 is SGDLS and CDR2 YYNGEE. The CDR3 has 16 amino acids. The ends were cut back, 1 base at V and 12 bases at J, with 23 bases in the middle. The CDR3 protein is CASSVSPWDPSEGQFF. CDR3 DNA sequence: TGTGCCAGCAGCGTAAGCCCTTGGGACCCCTCGGAGGGGCAGTTCTTC.

The chain uses TRBV27 and TRBJ1-6; no reliable D call. V dropped 8 bases and J dropped 3 bases, with 11 bases sitting between them. The CDR3 covers 14 residues. CDR1 MNHEY and CDR2 SMNVEV come from the germline V gene (reference sequence). The CDR3 sequence: CASSSGDYNSPLHF. The CDR3 region has the DNA TGTGCCAGCTCCTCCGGAGACTATAATTCACCCCTCCACTTT.

This chain uses TRBV9 with TRBJ1-1, with D tentatively TRBD1 (6 bases). Trimming stripped 0 bases from V and 1 base from J, with 7 bases between. The CDR3 is 14 amino acids. Germline assignment: CDR1 SGDLS and CDR2 YYNGEE. The CDR3 protein is CASSVGRGNTEAFF. The CDR3 region has the DNA TGTGCCAGCAGCGTAGGCAGGGGGAACACTGAAGCTTTCTTT.

CDR3 amino acids: CASRLDRAFGELFF. The CDR3 DNA reads as TGTGCCAGTAGATTGGACAGGGCATTCGGGGAGCTGTTTTTT. The chain has TRBV19 and TRBJ2-2; 8 bases line up with TRBD1. V lost 6 bases, J lost 7 bases, and 7 bases stayed unmatched. CDR3 length: 14 amino acids. Germline V lookup: CDR1 LNHDA, CDR2 SQIVND (reference sequence). The variable domain in full, with the rest retrieved from reference TRBV19 and TRBJ2-2, is DGGITQSPKYLFRKEGQNVTLSCEQNLNHDAMYWYRQDPGQGLRLIYYSQIVNDFQKGDIAEGYSVSREKKESFPLTVTSAQKNPTAFYLCASRLDRAFGELFFGEGSRLTVL.